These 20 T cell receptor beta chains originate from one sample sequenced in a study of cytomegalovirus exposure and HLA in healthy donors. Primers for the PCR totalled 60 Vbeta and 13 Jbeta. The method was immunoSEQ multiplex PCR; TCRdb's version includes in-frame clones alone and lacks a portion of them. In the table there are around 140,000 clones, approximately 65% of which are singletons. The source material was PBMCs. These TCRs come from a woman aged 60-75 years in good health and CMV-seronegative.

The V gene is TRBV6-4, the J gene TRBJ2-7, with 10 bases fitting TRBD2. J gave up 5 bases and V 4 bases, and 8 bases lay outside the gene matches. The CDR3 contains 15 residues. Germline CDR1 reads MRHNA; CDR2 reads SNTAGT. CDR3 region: CASSVNSGRNHEQYF. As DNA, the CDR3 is TGTGCCAGCAGTGTGAATAGCGGGAGGAATCACGAGCAGTACTTC.

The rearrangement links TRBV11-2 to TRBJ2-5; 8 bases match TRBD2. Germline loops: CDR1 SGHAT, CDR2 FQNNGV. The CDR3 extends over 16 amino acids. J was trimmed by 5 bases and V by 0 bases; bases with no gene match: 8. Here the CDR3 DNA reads TGTGCCAGCAGCTTAGAGGCCGGACTAGCTCACGAGACCCAGTACTTC. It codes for CASSLEAGLAHETQYF.

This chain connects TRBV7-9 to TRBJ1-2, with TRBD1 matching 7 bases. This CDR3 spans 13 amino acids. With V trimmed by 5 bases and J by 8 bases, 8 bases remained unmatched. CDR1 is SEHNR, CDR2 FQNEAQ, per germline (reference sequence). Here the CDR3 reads CASSAGTVRGYTF. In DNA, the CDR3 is TGTGCCAGCAGCGCTGGGACAGTTCGGGGCTACACCTTC.

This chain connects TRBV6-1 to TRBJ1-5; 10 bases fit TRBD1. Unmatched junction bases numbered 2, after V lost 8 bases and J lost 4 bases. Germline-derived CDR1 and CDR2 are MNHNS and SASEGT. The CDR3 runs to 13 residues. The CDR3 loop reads CASGTGDNQPQHF. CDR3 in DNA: TGTGCCAGCGGGACAGGGGATAATCAGCCCCAGCATTTT.

CDR3 sequence reads: CATSGTGRRNEQYF. The CDR3 nucleotides read TGTGCCACCTCCGGGACAGGGCGGAGGAACGAGCAGTACTTC. J is TRBJ2-7 and V is TRBV28; 9 bases align to TRBD1. The CDR3 covers 14 residues. Trimming removed 10 bases from V and 5 bases from J; junction bases left unmatched: 12. Germline loops: CDR1 MDHEN, CDR2 SYDVKM.

The CDR3 nucleotides read TGTGCCAGCACCCGGACTAGCGGGGGCTCCTACGAGCAGTACTTC. Its translation is CASTRTSGGSYEQYF. The chain couples TRBV7-2 to TRBJ2-7, with TRBD2 matching 13 bases. The CDR3 covers 15 residues. CDR1 is SGHTA and CDR2 is FQGNSA in the germline V gene. V was pared by 7 bases and J by 0 bases, with 3 bases of the junction left unmatched.

The CDR3 spells CATSGQANTGELFF. Written as DNA, the CDR3 is TGTGCCACCAGCGGGCAGGCGAACACCGGGGAGCTGTTTTTT. The chain carries TRBV19 and TRBJ2-2, with D possibly being TRBD2 (6 bases). Trimming took off 10 bases at V and 0 bases at J, with 12 bases between the two ends. The CDR3 loop spans 14 amino acids. Germline V CDR1 and CDR2: LNHDA, SQIVND (reference sequence).

The CDR3 nucleotides are TGTGCCAGCAGCTTGGTGCAGGGGAGCACAGATACGCAGTATTTT. Translation gives CASSLVQGSTDTQYF. The chain links TRBV5-8 to TRBJ2-3; D may be TRBD1 (6 bases). This CDR3 has 15 residues. CDR1 is SGHTS and CDR2 is YDEGEE in the germline V gene. V was clipped by 0 bases and J by 0 bases, with 8 bases between them.

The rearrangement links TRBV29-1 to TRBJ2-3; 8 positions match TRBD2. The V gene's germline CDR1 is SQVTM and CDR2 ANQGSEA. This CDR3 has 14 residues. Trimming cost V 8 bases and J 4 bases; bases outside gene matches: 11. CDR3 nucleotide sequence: TGCAGCATCGGAGCGGGAGTCAGTGCAGATACGCAGTATTTT. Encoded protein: CSIGAGVSADTQYF.

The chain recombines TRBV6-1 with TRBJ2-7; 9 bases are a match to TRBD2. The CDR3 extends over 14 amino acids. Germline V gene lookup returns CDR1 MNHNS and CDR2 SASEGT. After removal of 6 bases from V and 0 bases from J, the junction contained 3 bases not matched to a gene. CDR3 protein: CASRTSGGSYEQYF. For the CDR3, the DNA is TGTGCCAGCAGGACTAGCGGTGGCTCCTACGAGCAGTACTTC.

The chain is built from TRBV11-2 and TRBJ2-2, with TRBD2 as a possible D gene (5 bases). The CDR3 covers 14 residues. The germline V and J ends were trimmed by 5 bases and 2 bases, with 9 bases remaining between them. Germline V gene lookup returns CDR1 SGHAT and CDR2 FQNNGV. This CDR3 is CASSRTGNTGELFF. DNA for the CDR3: TGTGCCAGCAGCAGGACTGGAAACACCGGGGAGCTGTTTTTT.

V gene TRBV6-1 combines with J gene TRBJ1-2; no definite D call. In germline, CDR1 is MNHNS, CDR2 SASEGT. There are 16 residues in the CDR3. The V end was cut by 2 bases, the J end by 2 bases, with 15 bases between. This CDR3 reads CASSESLGTANYGYTF. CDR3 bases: TGTGCCAGCAGTGAATCCCTTGGCACAGCCAACTATGGCTACACCTTC.

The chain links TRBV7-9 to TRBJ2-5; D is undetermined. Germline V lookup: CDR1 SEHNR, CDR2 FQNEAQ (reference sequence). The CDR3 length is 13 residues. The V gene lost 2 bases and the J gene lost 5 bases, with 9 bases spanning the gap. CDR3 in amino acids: CASSLLSRETQYF. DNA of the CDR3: TGTGCCAGCAGCTTACTCTCCCGGGAGACCCAGTACTTC.

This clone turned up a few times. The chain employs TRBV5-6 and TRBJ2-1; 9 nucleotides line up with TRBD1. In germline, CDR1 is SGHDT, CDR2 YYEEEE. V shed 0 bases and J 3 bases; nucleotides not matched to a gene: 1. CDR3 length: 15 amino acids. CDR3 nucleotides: TGTGCCAGCAGCTTGGGGACAGGGGTCTACAATGAGCAGTTCTTC. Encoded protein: CASSLGTGVYNEQFF.

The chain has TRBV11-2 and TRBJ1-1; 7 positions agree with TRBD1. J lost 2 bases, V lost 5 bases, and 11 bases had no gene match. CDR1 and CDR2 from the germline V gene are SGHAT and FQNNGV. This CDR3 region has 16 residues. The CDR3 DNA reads TGTGCCAGCAGCCGGACAGGTGGTCGACGAAACACTGAAGCTTTCTTT. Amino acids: CASSRTGGRRNTEAFF. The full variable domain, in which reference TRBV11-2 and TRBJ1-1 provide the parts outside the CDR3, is EAGVAQSPRYKIIEKRQSVAFWCNPISGHATLYWYQQILGQGPKLLIQFQNNGVVDDSQLPKDRFSAERLKGVDSTLKIQPAKLEDSAVYLCASSRTGGRRNTEAFFGQGTRLTVV.

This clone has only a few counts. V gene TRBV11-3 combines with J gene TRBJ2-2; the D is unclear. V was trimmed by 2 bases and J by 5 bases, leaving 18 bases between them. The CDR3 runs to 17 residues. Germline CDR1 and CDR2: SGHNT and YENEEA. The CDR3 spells CASSLRPLKAGTGELFF. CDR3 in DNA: TGTGCCAGCAGCTTAAGGCCCCTCAAAGCAGGAACCGGGGAGCTGTTTTTT.

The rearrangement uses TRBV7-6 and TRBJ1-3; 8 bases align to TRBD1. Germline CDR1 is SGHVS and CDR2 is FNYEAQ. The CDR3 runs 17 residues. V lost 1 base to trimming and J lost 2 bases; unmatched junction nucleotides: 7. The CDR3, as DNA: TGTGCCAGCAGCTTAGTTGCAGGGGGCGAAACTGGAAACACCATATATTTT. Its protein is CASSLVAGGETGNTIYF.

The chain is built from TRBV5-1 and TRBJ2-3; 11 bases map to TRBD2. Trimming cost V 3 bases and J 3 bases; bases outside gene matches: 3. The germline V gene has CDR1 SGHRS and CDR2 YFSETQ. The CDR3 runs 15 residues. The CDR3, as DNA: TGCGCCAGCAGCTCTCGGACTAGCGGGACAGATACGCAGTATTTT. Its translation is CASSSRTSGTDTQYF.

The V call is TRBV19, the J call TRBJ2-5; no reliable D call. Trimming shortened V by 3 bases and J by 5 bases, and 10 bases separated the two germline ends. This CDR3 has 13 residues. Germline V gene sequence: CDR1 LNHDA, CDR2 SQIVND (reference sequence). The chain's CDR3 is CASSILVLETQYF. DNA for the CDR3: TGTGCCAGTAGTATCCTAGTCTTGGAGACCCAGTACTTC. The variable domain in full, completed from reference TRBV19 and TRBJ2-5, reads DGGITQSPKYLFRKEGQNVTLSCEQNLNHDAMYWYRQDPGQGLRLIYYSQIVNDFQKGDIAEGYSVSREKKESFPLTVTSAQKNPTAFYLCASSILVLETQYFGPGTRLLVL.

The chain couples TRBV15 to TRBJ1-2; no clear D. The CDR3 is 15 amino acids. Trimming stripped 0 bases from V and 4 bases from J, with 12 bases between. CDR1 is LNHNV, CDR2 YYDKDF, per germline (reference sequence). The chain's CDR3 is CATSRDNSGSYGYTF. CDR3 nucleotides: TGTGCCACCAGCAGAGATAATAGTGGTAGCTATGGCTACACCTTC.